The 22 T cell receptor beta chains below all came from one sample that was sequenced in a study of cytomegalovirus exposure and HLA in healthy donors. The PCR had 60 Vbeta and 13 Jbeta primers. The method was immunoSEQ multiplex PCR; TCRdb's version includes in-frame clones alone and lacks a portion of them. The sample yields 130,000 or so clones, of which the top ten take up 1.7%. Specimen: PBMCs. All receptors derive from a man younger than 35 in good health and CMV-seronegative.

The chain recombines TRBV19 with TRBJ1-5, with a weak D call TRBD1 (5 bases). The CDR3 loop spans 17 amino acids. The germline gives CDR1 LNHDA, CDR2 SQIVND (reference sequence). V gave up 5 bases and J gave up 6 bases, with 23 bases separating them. CDR3 protein: CASSPSWGGGESQPQHF. DNA of the CDR3: TGTGCCAGTAGTCCCAGTTGGGGGGGAGGGGAAAGTCAGCCCCAGCATTTT. Drawing the rest from reference TRBV19 and TRBJ1-5, the complete variable domain is DGGITQSPKYLFRKEGQNVTLSCEQNLNHDAMYWYRQDPGQGLRLIYYSQIVNDFQKGDIAEGYSVSREKKESFPLTVTSAQKNPTAFYLCASSPSWGGGESQPQHFGDGTRLSIL.

The chain has TRBV7-9 and TRBJ1-1; TRBD1 is a possible D gene (5 bases). V lost 6 bases and J lost 9, with 23 bases in between. The CDR3 sequence is 15 residues long. Germline-derived CDR1 and CDR2 are SEHNR and FQNEAQ (reference sequence). The CDR3 DNA reads TGTGCCAGCAGTCCTCCCAGCGGGGCAACCCGTAAAGCTTTCTTT. Residues: CASSPPSGATRKAFF.

V is TRBV5-6 and J is TRBJ1-2, with D perhaps TRBD1 (5 bases). CDR1 and CDR2 from the germline V gene are SGHDT and YYEEEE. Trimming left V 2 bases short and J 2 bases short, with 7 bases between. The CDR3 length is 13 residues. Here the CDR3 DNA reads TGTGCCAGCAGCTTAAGGGGAAACTATGGCTACACCTTC. Translated: CASSLRGNYGYTF.

The chain recombines TRBV9 with TRBJ2-3; 11 bases map to TRBD2. V shed 0 bases, J shed 6 bases, and the junction held 9 bases outside the gene matches. This CDR3 contains 17 residues. Looked up from germline, CDR1 is SGDLS and CDR2 is YYNGEE. The CDR3 protein is CASSVGHSGGAMDTQYF. The CDR3 nucleotides read TGTGCCAGCAGCGTAGGCCATAGCGGGGGGGCCATGGATACGCAGTATTTT.

CDR3 coding DNA: TGTGCCAGCACCCAAAGTGTGGCCCTGAACACTGAAGCTTTCTTT. This codes for CASTQSVALNTEAFF. This chain links TRBV6-1 with TRBJ1-1; D is ambiguous. The CDR3 has 15 residues. Trimming shortened V by 7 bases and J by 0 bases, and 15 bases separated the two germline ends. Per germline, CDR1 MNHNS and CDR2 SASEGT.

The CDR3 DNA sequence: TGTGCCAGCAGCTTACTCTTTAGCGGGTCGAACACCGGGGAGCTGTTTTTT. Translating it yields CASSLLFSGSNTGELFF. The chain employs TRBV13 and TRBJ2-2; 7 bases are a match to TRBD2. V was pared by 2 bases and J by 0 bases, with 6 bases of the junction left unmatched. Germline V gene data show CDR1 as PRHDT and CDR2 as FYEKMQ (reference sequence). This CDR3 comprises 17 residues.

This chain links TRBV9 with TRBJ2-1, with 8 bases matching TRBD2. Germline V gene sequence: CDR1 SGDLS, CDR2 YYNGEE. V shed 2 bases and J 3 bases; nucleotides not matched to a gene: 4. The CDR3 totals 15 residues. CDR3 region: CASSVSGVFYNEQFF. CDR3 DNA: TGTGCCAGCAGCGTTAGCGGGGTTTTCTACAATGAGCAGTTCTTC.

The chain is built from TRBV6-4 and TRBJ1-1; weak D call: TRBD1 (5 bases). V shed 0 bases and J shed 7 bases, with 18 bases lying between them. CDR3 length: 16 amino acids. Germline lookup yields CDR1 MRHNA and CDR2 SNTAGT. The CDR3 DNA is TGTGCCAGCAGTGACTCGGGTGGGGGGGAGGCGGATGAAGCTTTCTTT. It yields the protein CASSDSGGGEADEAFF.

The chain joins TRBV20-1 to TRBJ1-1; tentatively, D is TRBD1 (6 bases). The CDR3 totals 11 residues. In germline, CDR1 is DFQATT, CDR2 SNEGSKA (reference sequence). The CDR3 coding sequence is TGCAGAGGACAGTTGAACACTGAAGCTTTCTTT. It specifies CRGQLNTEAFF.

CDR3: CASSSIPLRSTQYF. As DNA, the CDR3 is TGTGCCAGCAGTTCCATTCCCTTGAGGTCTACGCAGTATTTT. The chain couples TRBV27 to TRBJ2-3; D unresolved. Trimming removed 4 bases at V and 8 bases at J, with 16 bases between. CDR3 length: 14 residues. Germline V gene lookup returns CDR1 MNHEY and CDR2 SMNVEV (reference sequence).

The genes are TRBV28 and TRBJ1-5, with 8 nucleotides matching TRBD1. Germline V gene data show CDR1 as MDHEN and CDR2 as SYDVKM. CDR3 size: 16 residues. V was clipped by 2 bases and J by 3 bases; unmatched bases: 6. This CDR3 is CASSLIGQGPNQPQHF. For the CDR3, the DNA is TGTGCCAGCAGTTTAATAGGACAGGGCCCCAATCAGCCCCAGCATTTT.

The CDR3: CASSKGVIGDRDEAFF. Here the CDR3 DNA reads TGTGCCAGCAGCAAAGGGGTAATAGGGGACAGGGATGAAGCTTTCTTT. V is TRBV21-1 and J is TRBJ1-1; the table names TRBD1, a call not compared with the DNA. TRBV21-1 is classified as a pseudogene. The CDR3 length is 16 residues.

The V call is TRBV14, the J call TRBJ2-7, with 7 bases aligning to TRBD2. The CDR3 length is 13 residues. The ends lost 6 bases at V and 1 base at J; junction bases unmatched: 3. Germline CDR1 SGHDN, CDR2 FVKESK. This CDR3 reads CASRLGGSYEQYF. The DNA of the CDR3 is TGTGCCAGCAGATTGGGGGGGTCCTACGAGCAGTACTTC. Looking up the rest from reference TRBV14 and TRBJ2-7 gives the full variable domain: EAGVTQFPSHSVIEKGQTVTLRCDPISGHDNLYWYRRVMGKEIKFLLHFVKESKQDESGMPNNRFLAERTGGTYSTLKVQPAELEDSGVYFCASRLGGSYEQYFGPGTRLTVT.

The chain recombines TRBV5-4 with TRBJ2-1; 14 bases match TRBD2. Unmatched junction bases numbered 9, after V lost 8 bases and J lost 8 bases. This CDR3 comprises 15 residues. Germline CDR1 SGHNT, CDR2 YYREEE (reference sequence). DNA for the CDR3: TGTGCCAGTCGACGAGGGACTAGCGGGAGCCATGAGCAGTTCTTC. As protein: CASRRGTSGSHEQFF.

J is TRBJ2-5 and V is TRBV6-5, with 7 nucleotides matching TRBD2. TRBJ2-7 matches the DNA end more closely, so the J call is doubtful. This CDR3 has 15 amino acids. Germline CDR1 and CDR2: MNHEY and SVGAGI. The CDR3 DNA follows: TGTGCCAGCAGTTACGGATCTAGCGGAGGCTACGAGCAGTACTTC. As protein: CASSYGSSGGYEQYF.

The chain links TRBV7-6 to TRBJ2-3; 14 nucleotides agree with TRBD2. Germline V gives CDR1 SGHVS, CDR2 FNYEAQ. The CDR3 has 18 residues. V was pared by 5 bases and J by 3 bases, with 10 bases of the junction left unmatched. In DNA form, the CDR3 reads TGTGCCAGCAGCCGGACTAGCGGGGGGCCATTCCGGACAGATACGCAGTATTTT. This sequence encodes CASSRTSGGPFRTDTQYF.

The chain has TRBV10-3 and TRBJ2-7; D ambiguous. Germline V lookup: CDR1 ENHRY, CDR2 SYGVKD. V shed 6 bases and J shed 1 base, with 4 bases lying between them. The CDR3 has 11 residues. The CDR3 coding sequence is TGTGCCATCAGACAGTCCTACGAGCAGTACTTC. Amino acids: CAIRQSYEQYF.

The rearrangement uses TRBV6-5 and TRBJ2-5; 8 positions match TRBD2. CDR1 is MNHEY and CDR2 is SVGAGI in the germline V gene. This CDR3 has 15 amino acids. The junction had 4 bases not matched to a gene; V was cut back by 2 bases and J by 2 bases. The CDR3 DNA is TGTGCCAGCAGTTACCTGTCGGGGGGGCAAGAGACCCAGTACTTC. This gives the protein CASSYLSGGQETQYF.

Written as DNA, the CDR3 is TGTGCCAGCAGCGTAGGACAGGGGGGCTACGAGCAGTACTTC. It translates to CASSVGQGGYEQYF. This chain uses TRBV9 with TRBJ2-7; 9 bases are shared with TRBD1. V lost 0 bases, J lost 3 bases, and 1 base stayed unmatched. Looked up from germline, CDR1 is SGDLS and CDR2 is YYNGEE. The CDR3 is made up of 14 amino acids.

The genes are TRBV11-3 and TRBJ2-5; 7 bases map to TRBD2. The J call is doubtful: the DNA matches TRBJ2-7 better. The CDR3 extends over 13 amino acids. Germline CDR1 and CDR2: SGHNT and YENEEA. This CDR3 is CASSPTSDYEQYF. The CDR3, as DNA: TGTGCCAGCAGCCCTACTAGCGACTACGAGCAGTACTTC.

V gene TRBV7-9 combines with J gene TRBJ1-6; 7 nucleotides line up with TRBD1. Germline V gene data show CDR1 as SEHNR and CDR2 as FQNEAQ (reference sequence). This CDR3 has 15 residues. The V segment lost 4 bases and the J segment 5 bases; nucleotides outside the gene matches: 5. The CDR3 loop reads CASSSGQANNSPLHF. CDR3 nucleotides: TGTGCCAGCAGCTCCGGACAGGCGAATAATTCACCCCTCCACTTT.

DNA for the CDR3: TGTGCCTGGAGTGTACTGGGCATTCACACTGAAGCTTTCTTT. Translated, it gives CAWSVLGIHTEAFF. V and J are TRBV30 and TRBJ1-1, with D hard to call. CDR3 length: 14 residues. V lost 0 bases to trimming and J lost 3 bases, with 11 bases between them. In germline, CDR1 is GTSNPN, CDR2 SVGIG (reference sequence).